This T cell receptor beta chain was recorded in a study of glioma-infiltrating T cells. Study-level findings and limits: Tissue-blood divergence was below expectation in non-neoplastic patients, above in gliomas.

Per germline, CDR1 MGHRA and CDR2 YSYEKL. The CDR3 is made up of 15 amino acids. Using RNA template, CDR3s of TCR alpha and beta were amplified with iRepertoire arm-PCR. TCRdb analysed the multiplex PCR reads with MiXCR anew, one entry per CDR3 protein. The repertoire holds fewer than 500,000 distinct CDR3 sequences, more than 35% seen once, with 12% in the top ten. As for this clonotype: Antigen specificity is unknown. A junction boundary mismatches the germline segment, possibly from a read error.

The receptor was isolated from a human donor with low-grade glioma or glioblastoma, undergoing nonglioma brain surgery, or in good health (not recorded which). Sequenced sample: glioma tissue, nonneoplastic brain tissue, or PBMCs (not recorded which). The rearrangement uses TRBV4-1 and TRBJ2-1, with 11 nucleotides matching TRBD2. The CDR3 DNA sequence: TGCGCCATCAGCCTTAGCGGGAGGGCGAACAATGAGCAGTTCTTC. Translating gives CAISLSGRANNEQFF.